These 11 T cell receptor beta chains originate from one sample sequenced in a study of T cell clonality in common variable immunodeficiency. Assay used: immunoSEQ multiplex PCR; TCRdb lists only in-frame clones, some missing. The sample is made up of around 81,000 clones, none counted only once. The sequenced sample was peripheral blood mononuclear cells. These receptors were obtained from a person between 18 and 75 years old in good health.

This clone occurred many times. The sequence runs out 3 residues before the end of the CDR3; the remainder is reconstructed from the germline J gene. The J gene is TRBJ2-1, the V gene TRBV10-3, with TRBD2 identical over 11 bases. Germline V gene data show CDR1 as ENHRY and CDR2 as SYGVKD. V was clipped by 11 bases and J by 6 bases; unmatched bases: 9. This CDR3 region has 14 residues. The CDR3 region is CAASLAGVPNEQFF. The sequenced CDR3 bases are TGTGCCGCTTCACTAGCGGGAGTCCCCAATGAG.

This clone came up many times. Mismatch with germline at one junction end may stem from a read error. The CDR3: CASSQGATGGADTGELFF. CDR3 DNA (partial): TGCGCCAGCAGCCAAGGGGCCACAGGGGGCGCGGACACCGGGGAG. This sequence joins TRBV4-2 and TRBJ2-2, with 9 bases fitting TRBD1. Coverage ceases 3 residues before the CDR3 finishes, and the germline J gene fills in the end. CDR1 and CDR2 (germline): LGHNA, YNFKEQ. This CDR3 comprises 18 residues.

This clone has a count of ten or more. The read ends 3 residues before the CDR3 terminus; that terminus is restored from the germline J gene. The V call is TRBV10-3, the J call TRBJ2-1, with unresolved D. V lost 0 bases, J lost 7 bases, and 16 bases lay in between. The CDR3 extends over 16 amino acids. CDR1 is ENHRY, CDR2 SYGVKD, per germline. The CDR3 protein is CAISESSGLGQNEQFF. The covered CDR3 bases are TGTGCCATCAGTGAGTCCTCAGGCCTGGGCCAAAATGAG.

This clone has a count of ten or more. CDR3 protein: CASSLVGSEQYF. The part of the CDR3 DNA that was read is TGCGCCAGCAGCTTGGTTGGTAGCGAG. The chain uses TRBV5-1 and TRBJ2-7; unclear D gene. Sequencing ends 3 residues short of the CDR3 end; the germline J gene provides the rest. Germline V gene lookup returns CDR1 SGHRS and CDR2 YFSETQ. This CDR3 has 12 amino acids. V lost 0 bases to trimming and J lost 6 bases, with 7 bases between them.

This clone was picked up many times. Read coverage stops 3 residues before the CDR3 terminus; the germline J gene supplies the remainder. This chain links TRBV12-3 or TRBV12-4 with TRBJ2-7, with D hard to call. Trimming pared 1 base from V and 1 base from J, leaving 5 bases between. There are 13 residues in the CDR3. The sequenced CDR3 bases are TGTGCCAGCAGTTTAGTGAGGTCCTACGAG. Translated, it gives CASSLVRSYE. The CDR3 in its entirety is CASSLVRSYEQYF.

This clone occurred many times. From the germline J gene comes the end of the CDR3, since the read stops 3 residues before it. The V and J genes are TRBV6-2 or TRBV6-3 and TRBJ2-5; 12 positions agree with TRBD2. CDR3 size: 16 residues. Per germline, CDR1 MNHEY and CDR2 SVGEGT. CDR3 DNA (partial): TGTGCCAGCAGTTTCGGACTAGCGGGGCTGGAGAGAACC. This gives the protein CASSFGLAGLERT. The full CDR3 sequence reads CASSFGLAGLERTQYF.

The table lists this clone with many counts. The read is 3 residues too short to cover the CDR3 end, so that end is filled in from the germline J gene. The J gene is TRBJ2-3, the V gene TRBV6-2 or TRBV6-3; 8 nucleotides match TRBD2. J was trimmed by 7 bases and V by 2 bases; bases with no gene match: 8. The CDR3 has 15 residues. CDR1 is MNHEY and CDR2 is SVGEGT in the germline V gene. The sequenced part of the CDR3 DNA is TGTGCCAGCAGTTACGGCGGGAGGACCCGGAATACG. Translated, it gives CASSYGGRTRNT. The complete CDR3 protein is CASSYGGRTRNTQYF.

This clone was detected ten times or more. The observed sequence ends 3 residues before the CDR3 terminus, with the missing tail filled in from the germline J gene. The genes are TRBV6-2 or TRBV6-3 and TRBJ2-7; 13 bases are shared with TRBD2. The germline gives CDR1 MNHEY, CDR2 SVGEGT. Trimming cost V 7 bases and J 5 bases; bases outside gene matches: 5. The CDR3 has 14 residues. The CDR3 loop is CASTRTSGRNEQYF. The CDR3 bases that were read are TGTGCCAGCACCCGGACTAGCGGGAGAAACGAG.

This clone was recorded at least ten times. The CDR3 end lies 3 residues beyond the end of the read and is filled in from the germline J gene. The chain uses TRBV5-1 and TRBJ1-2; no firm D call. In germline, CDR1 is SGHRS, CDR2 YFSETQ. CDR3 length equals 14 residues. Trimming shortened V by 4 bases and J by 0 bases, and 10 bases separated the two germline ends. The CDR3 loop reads CASSPYLANYGYTF. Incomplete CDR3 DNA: TGCGCCAGCAGCCCCTACTTAGCTAACTATGGC.

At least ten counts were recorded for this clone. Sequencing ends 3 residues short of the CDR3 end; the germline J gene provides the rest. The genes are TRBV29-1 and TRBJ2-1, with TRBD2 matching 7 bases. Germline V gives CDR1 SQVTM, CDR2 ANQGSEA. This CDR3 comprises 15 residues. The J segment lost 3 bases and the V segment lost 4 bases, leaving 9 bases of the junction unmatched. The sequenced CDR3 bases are TGCAGCGTTGTTCCGGCGGGAGCAAACTACAATGAG. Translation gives CSVVPAGANYNE. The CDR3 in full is CSVVPAGANYNEQFF.

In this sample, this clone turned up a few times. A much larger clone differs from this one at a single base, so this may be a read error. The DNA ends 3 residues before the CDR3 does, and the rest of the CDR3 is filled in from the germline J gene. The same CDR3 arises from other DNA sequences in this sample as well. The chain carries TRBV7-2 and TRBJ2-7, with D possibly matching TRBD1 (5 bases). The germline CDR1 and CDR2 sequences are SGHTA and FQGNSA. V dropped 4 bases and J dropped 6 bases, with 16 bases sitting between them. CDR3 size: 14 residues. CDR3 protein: CASSSRQGSTEQYF. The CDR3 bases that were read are TGTGCCAGCAGCTCCCGTCAGGGTTCTACCGAG.